Following are 30 T cell receptor beta chains from one sample sequenced in a study of T cell changes during pregnancy in multiple sclerosis. Generated by immunoSEQ multiplex PCR, the TCRdb table keeps only in-frame clones and is missing some. The sample lists 70,000 or so clones; around nine tenths were seen once. Sequences were derived from CD4+ T cells from peripheral blood mononuclear cells, sampled before pregnancy. The source is a female donor with multiple sclerosis, enrolled in a pregnancy study.

The V and J genes are TRBV11-3 and TRBJ2-6, with D perhaps TRBD1 (5 bases). The CDR3 is 18 amino acids. Trimming stripped 1 base from V and 0 bases from J, with 13 bases between. Germline CDR1 reads SGHNT; CDR2 reads YENEEA. The CDR3 DNA reads TGTGCCAGCAGCTTAGCTGGCAGGGCGACCTCTGGGGCCAACGTCCTGACTTTC. As protein: CASSLAGRATSGANVLTF.

The rearrangement joins TRBV19 to TRBJ2-2, with 9 bases identical to TRBD2. This CDR3 spans 16 amino acids. The J segment lost 0 bases and the V segment lost 4 bases, leaving 3 bases of the junction unmatched. Germline V gene data show CDR1 as LNHDA and CDR2 as SQIVND (reference sequence). The CDR3 coding sequence is TGTGCCAGTAGTACTCTAGCGGGGACGAACACCGGGGAGCTGTTTTTT. It codes for CASSTLAGTNTGELFF.

The genes are TRBV2 and TRBJ2-3; the match to TRBD2 covers 10 bases. Trimming at V came to 6 bases and at J to 1 base, leaving 4 bases not matched to a gene. The CDR3 is made up of 15 amino acids. The germline V gene has CDR1 SNHLY and CDR2 FYNNEI. The CDR3 DNA follows: TGTGCCAGCAGACTAGCGGGGTACGGCACAGATACGCAGTATTTT. Translated, it gives CASRLAGYGTDTQYF.

The V and J genes are TRBV19 and TRBJ1-2; 8 positions agree with TRBD1. Trimming cost V 9 bases and J 5 bases; bases outside gene matches: 8. The CDR3 has 13 amino acids. Germline CDR1 and CDR2: LNHDA and SQIVND (reference sequence). The CDR3 DNA follows: TGTGCCAGCCATCCCTGGGACAGGTATGGCTACACCTTC. It codes for CASHPWDRYGYTF.

The gene calls are TRBV7-3 and TRBJ1-3; D is undetermined. Germline V lookup: CDR1 SGHTA, CDR2 FQGTGA. This CDR3 has 15 residues. V lost 1 base, J lost 0 bases, and 7 bases lay in between. The CDR3 sequence: CASSLNSGSGNTIYF. CDR3 nucleotides: TGTGCCAGCAGCTTAAACAGCGGCTCTGGAAACACCATATATTTT.

Note on this clone: The sample contains more than one DNA sequence encoding this CDR3. The chain links TRBV18 to TRBJ1-1, with TRBD1 matching over 10 bases. Germline V gene data show CDR1 as KGHSH and CDR2 as LQKENI. The trim removed 3 bases at V and 4 bases at J, leaving 2 bases unmatched. The CDR3 totals 14 residues. The CDR3 here is CASSPRTGGTEAFF. As DNA, the CDR3 is TGTGCCAGCTCACCGAGGACAGGGGGCACTGAAGCTTTCTTT.

Only a few counts were recorded for this clone. The chain has TRBV28 and TRBJ2-7; TRBD2 agrees at 7 bases. The CDR3 runs to 15 residues. CDR1 MDHEN and CDR2 SYDVKM come from the germline V gene. V lost 8 bases and J lost 5; bases outside the gene matches: 15. CDR3 loop: CASSQGRGVVHEQYF. CDR3 nucleotide sequence: TGTGCCAGCTCTCAGGGCCGGGGGGTGGTCCACGAGCAGTACTTC.

The chain links TRBV7-2 to TRBJ2-7; tentative D call: TRBD2 (6 bases). The germline V gene encodes CDR1 SGHTA and CDR2 FQGNSA. This CDR3 is 13 amino acids long. V was shortened by 4 bases and J by 5 bases, with 12 bases between the two germline ends. CDR3 bases: TGTGCCAGCAGCTATCGGGGGACCCACGAGCAGTACTTC. The encoded protein is CASSYRGTHEQYF.

CDR3 loop: CASSWDRDYGYTF. CDR3 nucleotide sequence: TGTGCCAGCAGCTGGGACAGGGACTATGGCTACACCTTC. This chain links TRBV5-8 with TRBJ1-2; 9 bases match TRBD1. The germline CDR1 and CDR2 sequences are SGHTS and YDEGEE. Losses at the gene ends were 3 bases for V and 3 bases for J; bases not matched to a gene: 0. CDR3 length: 13 amino acids.

This chain links TRBV9 with TRBJ2-2; the match to TRBD1 covers 10 bases. With V trimmed by 3 bases and J by 1 base, 12 bases remained unmatched. Per the germline V gene, CDR1 is SGDLS and CDR2 is YYNGEE. This CDR3 region has 19 residues. Written as DNA, the CDR3 is TGTGCCAGCAGCGCCCGCCCGACAGGGGGCGCGAGGAACACCGGGGAGCTGTTTTTT. Translated, it gives CASSARPTGGARNTGELFF.

This clone appeared once. The genes are TRBV6-5 and TRBJ2-1, with 8 positions matching TRBD1. The CDR3 runs to 13 residues. Germline V gives CDR1 MNHEY, CDR2 SVGAGI. V was clipped by 6 bases and J by 7 bases; unmatched bases: 5. DNA for the CDR3: TGTGCCAGCAGAAAGACAGGGGTGAATGAGCAGTTCTTC. Translating it yields CASRKTGVNEQFF.

A note on this clone: One junction end does not reproduce the germline sequence, and a read error may be involved. CDR3 region: CASRLPGQGENF. As DNA, the CDR3 is TGTGCCAGCAGGCTCCCTGGACAGGGGGAAAATTTT. The V gene is TRBV6-5, the J gene TRBJ2-3; 10 nucleotides agree with TRBD1. The CDR3 loop spans 12 amino acids. Germline V gene data show CDR1 as MNHEY and CDR2 as SVGAGI.

CDR3 amino acids: CASSTDRGEQYF. In nucleotides, the CDR3 is TGTGCCAGCAGCACCGACAGGGGCGAGCAGTACTTC. The rearrangement links TRBV9 to TRBJ2-7, with TRBD1 matching over 8 bases. This CDR3 is built from 12 residues. The germline gives CDR1 SGDLS, CDR2 YYNGEE. Trimming cost V 4 bases and J 6 bases; bases outside gene matches: 3. The entire variable domain, with the rest obtained from reference TRBV9 and TRBJ2-7, is as follows: DSGVTQTPKHLITATGQRVTLRCSPRSGDLSVYWYQQSLDQGLQFLIQYYNGEERAKGNILERFSAQQFPDLHSELNLSSLELGDSALYFCASSTDRGEQYFGPGTRLTVT.

The chain has TRBV19 and TRBJ2-1, with 9 bases that match TRBD1. The CDR3 covers 15 residues. The germline gives CDR1 LNHDA, CDR2 SQIVND (reference sequence). Trimming took 4 bases from V and 5 from J; bases not matched to a gene: 6. The CDR3, as DNA: TGTGCCAGTAGTAAAACCGGGACAGGGAACAATGAGCAGTTCTTC. As protein: CASSKTGTGNNEQFF.

With regard to this clone: This sample also contains other DNA sequences that code for the same CDR3. V is TRBV28 and J is TRBJ2-5; no firm D call. Germline loops: CDR1 MDHEN, CDR2 SYDVKM. The ends were cut back, 2 bases at V and 5 bases at J, with 3 bases in the middle. This CDR3 is 11 amino acids long. Here the CDR3 reads CASSLRETQYF. DNA for the CDR3: TGTGCCAGCAGTTTACGTGAGACCCAGTACTTC.

The chain couples TRBV28 to TRBJ2-1, with 8 bases fitting TRBD2. The CDR3 length is 16 residues. V lost 10 bases, J lost 0 bases, and 11 bases stayed unmatched. Germline V gene sequence: CDR1 MDHEN, CDR2 SYDVKM. The DNA of the CDR3 is TGTGCCACTAAAGGACTAGCTCATAGCTCCTACAATGAGCAGTTCTTC. As protein: CATKGLAHSSYNEQFF.

This chain joins TRBV6-6 and TRBJ2-7, with D perhaps matching TRBD2 (5 bases). Germline CDR1 MNHNY, CDR2 SVGAGI (reference sequence). The CDR3 spans 12 residues. Trimming removed 0 bases at V and 7 bases at J, with 7 bases between. The CDR3, as DNA: TGTGCCAGCAGTTACTCGCTAGCAGAGCAGTACTTC. As protein: CASSYSLAEQYF.

V gene TRBV15 combines with J gene TRBJ1-1; D remains unclear. The CDR3 is 15 residues long. The V end lost 3 bases, the J end lost 1 base, and 12 bases lay between the germline ends. Germline V gene sequence: CDR1 LNHNV, CDR2 YYDKDF (reference sequence). The CDR3 DNA follows: TGTGCCACCAGCAGGGGCTGGGGAGGGAACACTGAAGCTTTCTTT. As protein: CATSRGWGGNTEAFF.

As regards this clone: The junction departs from the called germline gene at one end, perhaps through a read error. V gene TRBV20-1 combines with J gene TRBJ2-7, with 10 bases identical to TRBD2. CDR1 DFQATT and CDR2 SNEGSKA come from the germline V gene (reference sequence). CDR3 length equals 11 residues. CDR3 protein: CSAFELAGPTF. CDR3 coding DNA: TGCAGTGCCTTCGAACTAGCGGGACCGACCTTC.

This clone has only one observation. The chain is built from TRBV6-1 and TRBJ1-2, with a weak D call TRBD1 (5 bases). Germline CDR1 reads MNHNS; CDR2 reads SASEGT. V lost 5 bases, J lost 6 bases, and 16 bases lay in between. The CDR3 has 14 amino acids. The CDR3 DNA reads TGTGCCAGCAGTCCGATTGGGGGGAATAATGGCTACACCTTC. As protein: CASSPIGGNNGYTF.

This clone was seen once. V gene TRBV5-1 combines with J gene TRBJ2-5; TRBD1 matches at 8 bases. This CDR3 comprises 15 residues. The germline CDR1 and CDR2 sequences are SGHRS and YFSETQ. J lost 2 bases, V lost 4 bases, and 7 bases had no gene match. CDR3 region: CASSVLTGGQETQYF. In nucleotides, the CDR3 is TGCGCCAGCAGCGTACTAACAGGGGGTCAAGAGACCCAGTACTTC.

This chain links TRBV11-3 with TRBJ2-7, with 7 bases fitting TRBD2. Germline assignment: CDR1 SGHNT and CDR2 YENEEA. The CDR3 length is 17 residues. The V gene end was trimmed by 0 bases and the J gene end by 7 bases; junction bases not matched to a gene: 15. CDR3 in amino acids: CASSLEVRAGISREQYF. Here the CDR3 DNA reads TGTGCCAGCAGCTTAGAGGTTCGAGCGGGGATCTCGAGGGAGCAGTACTTC. The whole variable domain, filled in from reference TRBV11-3 and TRBJ2-7, reads EAGVVQSPRYKIIEKKQPVAFWCNPISGHNTLYWYLQNLGQGPELLIRYENEEAVDDSQLPKDRFSAERLKGVDSTLKIQPAELGDSAVYLCASSLEVRAGISREQYFGPGTRLTVT.

This clone was observed once. The rearrangement uses TRBV15 and TRBJ2-7, with 9 bases that match TRBD1. Germline V gene sequence: CDR1 LNHNV, CDR2 YYDKDF (reference sequence). The CDR3 runs 15 residues. V shed 1 base, J shed 3 bases, and the junction held 4 bases outside the gene matches. In nucleotides, the CDR3 is TGTGCCACCAGCAGAGGAGGACAGGGGAGCTACGAGCAGTACTTC. Translating it yields CATSRGGQGSYEQYF.

This rearrangement joins TRBV5-6 to TRBJ2-3; 7 bases fit TRBD2. Germline assignment: CDR1 SGHDT and CDR2 YYEEEE. After removal of 4 bases from V and 4 bases from J, the junction contained 6 bases not matched to a gene. The CDR3 runs 14 residues. The CDR3 loop is CASSQRLAADTQYF. As DNA, the CDR3 is TGTGCCAGCAGCCAACGACTAGCTGCAGATACGCAGTATTTT.

The CDR3 DNA reads TGTGCCAGCAGCTTCGGGGGGCGGGAGACCCAGTACTTC. It encodes CASSFGGRETQYF. The gene calls are TRBV11-2 and TRBJ2-5, with D tentatively TRBD2 (7 bases). This CDR3 is 13 amino acids long. The germline V gene encodes CDR1 SGHAT and CDR2 FQNNGV. V was clipped by 3 bases and J by 5 bases, with 10 bases between them.

The chain uses TRBV9 and TRBJ1-2; D ambiguous. The length of the CDR3 is 18 residues. From germline, CDR1 is SGDLS and CDR2 YYNGEE. V was shortened by 6 bases and J by 2 bases, with 26 bases between the two germline ends. The CDR3 DNA reads TGTGCCAGCACTCACGAGGGCGATTTCCCCCGCACGAACTATGGCTACACCTTC. As protein: CASTHEGDFPRTNYGYTF.

V is TRBV19 and J is TRBJ1-5, with 8 bases matching TRBD1. This CDR3 has 15 residues. V dropped 7 bases and J dropped 2; count of bases not matched to a gene: 7. Germline CDR1 and CDR2: LNHDA and SQIVND (reference sequence). In DNA form, the CDR3 reads TGTGCCAGTATGTCCCAGGACAGGGGCAATCAGCCCCAGCATTTT. It translates to CASMSQDRGNQPQHF. The complete variable domain, with remaining parts taken from reference TRBV19 and TRBJ1-5, reads DGGITQSPKYLFRKEGQNVTLSCEQNLNHDAMYWYRQDPGQGLRLIYYSQIVNDFQKGDIAEGYSVSREKKESFPLTVTSAQKNPTAFYLCASMSQDRGNQPQHFGDGTRLSIL.

This clone has just one count. The chain joins TRBV2 to TRBJ1-2; D gene uncertain. The CDR3 consists of 13 residues. CDR1 and CDR2 from the germline V gene are SNHLY and FYNNEI. The V gene lost 0 bases and the J gene lost 8 bases, with 10 bases spanning the gap. The CDR3 here is CASSEALFLGYTF. The CDR3 DNA reads as TGTGCCAGCAGTGAAGCGCTTTTCCTAGGCTACACCTTC.

This rearrangement joins TRBV6-6 to TRBJ1-5; 7 nucleotides agree with TRBD1. Unmatched junction bases numbered 11, after V lost 0 bases and J lost 9 bases. In germline, CDR1 is MNHNY, CDR2 SVGAGI (reference sequence). This CDR3 is 16 amino acids long. The CDR3: CASSYSAGVQGGPQHF. The CDR3 DNA follows: TGTGCCAGCAGTTACTCGGCAGGCGTTCAGGGGGGGCCCCAGCATTTT.

This chain joins TRBV5-1 and TRBJ2-7; the D gene is possibly TRBD2 (6 bases). Germline lookup yields CDR1 SGHRS and CDR2 YFSETQ. The germline V and J ends were trimmed by 4 bases and 9 bases, with 23 bases remaining between them. The length of the CDR3 is 15 residues. The CDR3 region is CASSLSRDWTAGQYF. CDR3 coding DNA: TGCGCCAGCAGCCTCAGCCGGGACTGGACCGCAGGGCAGTACTTC. The full variable domain, rest sourced from reference TRBV5-1 and TRBJ2-7, is KAGVTQTPRYLIKTRGQQVTLSCSPISGHRSVSWYQQTPGQGLQFLFEYFSETQRNKGNFPGRFSGRQFSNSRSEMNVSTLELGDSALYLCASSLSRDWTAGQYFGPGTRLTVT.